This entry lists 6 T cell receptor beta chains sequenced from one sample in a study of shared clonotypes between healthy human individuals. Profiled with immunoSEQ multiplex PCR; TCRdb holds only in-frame clones, not every one. The sample lists about 560,000 clones, around 80% seen once, with approximately 12% in the top ten. Sequences were obtained from PBMCs. These receptors were obtained from a middle-aged woman in good health. Some clones in this sample may be carry-over from other donors' samples.

The J gene is TRBJ2-5, the V gene TRBV5-1, with D unclear. Germline assignment: CDR1 SGHRS and CDR2 YFSETQ. The CDR3 is 14 residues long. The V end was cut by 3 bases, the J end by 5 bases, with 14 bases between. CDR3 DNA sequence: TGCGCCAGCAGCTCCCTTGAGACGGGTGAGACCCAGTACTTC. Residues: CASSSLETGETQYF.

This clone was counted a single time. This chain joins TRBV9 and TRBJ1-1; D perhaps matches TRBD1 (5 bases). The V end lost 0 bases, the J end lost 3 bases, and 9 bases lay between the germline ends. This CDR3 has 14 residues. The germline gives CDR1 SGDLS, CDR2 YYNGEE. CDR3 in DNA: TGTGCCAGCAGCGTAGCCGGGACGGACACTGAAGCTTTCTTT. It translates to CASSVAGTDTEAFF.

For the CDR3, the DNA is TGTGCCACCAGCAGGGGACAGGGGGCAGATACGCAGTATTTT. Protein: CATSRGQGADTQYF. The genes are TRBV15 and TRBJ2-3; 11 bases fit TRBD1. This CDR3 spans 14 amino acids. V trimming: 3 bases; J trimming: 4 bases; junction bases outside the gene matches: 0. Germline CDR1 LNHNV, CDR2 YYDKDF (reference sequence).

About this clone itself: With a much larger clone just one base away, this may be a read error. The chain recombines TRBV19 with TRBJ2-7; 9 bases line up with TRBD2. There are 15 residues in the CDR3. Germline CDR1 reads LNHDA; CDR2 reads SQIVND (reference sequence). As DNA, the CDR3 is TGTGCCGGTAGGGCAAGAGCGGGAGGTTTCTACGAGCAGTACTTC. The encoded protein is CAGRARAGGFYEQYF.

The V call is TRBV2, the J call TRBJ2-5, with D uncertain. The last part of the DNA fits TRBJ2-7 better; the J call may be wrong. CDR1 and CDR2 from the germline V gene are SNHLY and FYNNEI. The CDR3 spans 14 residues. The CDR3 nucleotides read TGTGCCAGCAAGGGCGGTTCAAGCTCCTACGAGCAGTACTTC. It is translated as CASKGGSSSYEQYF.

The genes are TRBV7-2 and TRBJ1-1; D gene ambiguous. CDR1 is SGHTA and CDR2 is FQGNSA in the germline V gene. Deletions cut 5 bases from V and 2 bases from J, with 15 bases between. The CDR3 length is 15 residues. In DNA form, the CDR3 reads TGTGCCAGCAGCAACGCGGGTCCCATTAACACTGAAGCTTTCTTT. Translating it yields CASSNAGPINTEAFF.